The rows below give T cell receptor beta chains drawn from one sample of a study of control samples from healthy donors and cancer patients. Assay: immunoSEQ multiplex PCR; the TCRdb copy retains only in-frame clones and omits some. The sample comprises 150,000 to 190,000 clones, about 93% of which are singletons, and approximately 2.5% rests with the top ten. Sequencing was carried out using blood. These receptors came from a man in his forties or fifties in good health. CDR3s include the opening cysteine and the closing phenylalanine or tryptophan. Each record gives: CDR3 length, V gene, clone size, J gene, D gene, CDR3 protein, CDR3 DNA. D genes are given only for firm matches. The listing skips clone size in some rows; elsewhere it reads once, few, many or a size class.

>14|TRBV13|.|TRBJ2-7|TRBD1
CASSFGQGSYEQYF
TGTGCCAGCAGCTTCGGACAGGGGAGCTACGAGCAGTACTTC
>13|TRBV5-1|.|TRBJ1-1|.
CASSLNLNTEAFF
TGCGCCAGCAGCTTGAACCTGAACACTGAAGCTTTCTTT
>15|TRBV6-5|.|TRBJ2-1|TRBD2
CASRPPGVAGNEQFF
TGTGCCAGCAGACCCCCCGGGGTAGCGGGCAATGAGCAGTTCTTC
>14|TRBV6-5|.|TRBJ1-6|.
CASSYDQYNSPLHF
TGTGCCAGCAGTTACGATCAGTATAATTCACCCCTCCACTTT
>13|TRBV5-5|.|TRBJ2-5|.
CASSLGREETQYF
TGTGCCAGCAGCTTGGGCAGGGAAGAGACCCAGTACTTC
>14|TRBV6-5|.|TRBJ1-2|.
CASSYSRTDYGYTF
TGTGCCAGCAGTTACTCTCGGACAGACTATGGCTACACCTTC
>14|TRBV6-5|.|TRBJ1-4|.
CASSYSSYGEKLFF
TGTGCCAGCAGTTACTCTTCTTACGGTGAAAAACTGTTTTTT
>16|TRBV10-1|.|TRBJ2-1|TRBD2
CASSESAGASFNEQFF
TGCGCCAGCAGTGAGTCAGCGGGAGCCTCGTTCAATGAGCAGTTCTTC
>15|TRBV19|.|TRBJ2-5|.
CASSKGRTYQETQYF
TGTGCCAGTAGTAAGGGGAGGACGTACCAAGAGACCCAGTACTTC
>15|TRBV15|once|TRBJ2-1|TRBD1
CATSKGQGKYNEQFF
TGTGCCACCAGCAAAGGACAGGGGAAGTACAATGAGCAGTTCTTC
>15|TRBV2|.|TRBJ1-1|.
CASRTDGQLNTEAFF
TGTGCCAGCAGAACAGACGGACAGCTGAACACTGAAGCTTTCTTT
>16|TRBV28|.|TRBJ2-1|TRBD2
CASSFRVASGKNEQFF
TGTGCCAGCAGTTTTAGGGTGGCTAGCGGGAAGAATGAGCAGTTCTTC
>17|TRBV20-1|.|TRBJ2-3|.
CSASPLLAPTQGDTQYF
TGCAGTGCTAGTCCCTTACTAGCGCCTACCCAGGGGGATACGCAGTATTTT
>16|TRBV28|.|TRBJ2-3|TRBD2
CASSHRTSGRGGTQYF
TGTGCCAGCAGTCACCGGACTAGCGGGAGAGGGGGTACGCAGTATTTT
>14|TRBV15|.|TRBJ2-7|.
CATSRGRRMGEQYF
TGTGCCACCAGCAGGGGAAGAAGAATGGGCGAGCAGTACTTC
>15|TRBV7-2|.|TRBJ2-7|.
CASSLANWAGAEQYF
TGTGCCAGCAGCTTAGCAAATTGGGCCGGGGCCGAGCAGTACTTC
>15|TRBV5-6|.|TRBJ1-5|TRBD1
CASSLGQGAWQPQHF
TGTGCCAGCAGCTTGGGGCAGGGGGCATGGCAGCCCCAGCATTTT